The clone carrying this TCR beta chain has only a few counts. What it binds is unknown. These data are taken from a study of response to subunit inactivated influenza vaccine. Study outcomes and limitations: The study's authors posited that every seasonal influenza vaccination enlists few new T cells.

Germline CDR1 LGHNA, CDR2 YNFKEQ. Trimming removed 4 bases at V and 1 base at J, with 12 bases between. The CDR3 totals 15 residues. TCRdb re-analysed the RT-PCR reads in MiXCR, keeping a single row per CDR3 protein. The sample has fewer than 350,000 distinct CDR3 sequences, 20% to 25% seen once; the top ten hold approximately 10%. The sequence was collected from a man between 50 and 69 years old who received an inactivated influenza vaccine. The genes are TRBV4-2 and TRBJ2-3, with D perhaps matching TRBD1 (6 bases). The sample consisted of PBMCs from blood, taken about 20 months after vaccination. The CDR3 loop reads CASSPQKGGTDTQYF. For the CDR3, the DNA is TGTGCCAGCAGCCCTCAGAAGGGGGGCACAGATACGCAGTATTTT.